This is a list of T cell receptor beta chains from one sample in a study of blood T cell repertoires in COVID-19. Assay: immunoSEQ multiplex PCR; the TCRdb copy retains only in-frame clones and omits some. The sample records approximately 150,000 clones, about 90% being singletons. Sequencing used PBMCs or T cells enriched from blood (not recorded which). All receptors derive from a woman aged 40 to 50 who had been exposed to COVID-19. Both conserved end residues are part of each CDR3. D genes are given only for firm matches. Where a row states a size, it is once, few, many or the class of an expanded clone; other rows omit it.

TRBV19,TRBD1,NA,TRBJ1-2,TGTGCCAGTAGTATAGCACCGGGACAGTCCCCTGGCTACACCTTC,CASSIAPGQSPGYTF
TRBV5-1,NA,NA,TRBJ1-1,TGCGCCAGCAGCATGGGCCAGGGACTCACTGAAGCTTTCTTT,CASSMGQGLTEAFF
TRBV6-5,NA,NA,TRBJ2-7,TGTGCCAGCGGCCGGGATAGCAAGACCTACGAGCAGTACTTC,CASGRDSKTYEQYF
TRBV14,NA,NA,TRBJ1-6,TGTGCCAGCAGCCAAGGAGGTAATAATTCACCCCTCCACTTT,CASSQGGNNSPLHF
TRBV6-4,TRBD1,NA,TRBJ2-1,TGTGCCAGCAGCCGGGACAGAAGCTCTTCAGGCAATGAGCAGTTCTTC,CASSRDRSSSGNEQFF
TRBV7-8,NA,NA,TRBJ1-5,TGTGCCAGCAGCTCTCACGCTGCCGGGGTAGGCCAGCCCCAGCATTTT,CASSSHAAGVGQPQHF
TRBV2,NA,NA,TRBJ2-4,TGTGCCAGCAGAGAGGGCAGTCTAGCCAAAAACATTCAGTACTTC,CASREGSLAKNIQYF
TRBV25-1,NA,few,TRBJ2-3,TGTGCCAGCAGTGAACCTGGGCCAGATACGCAGTATTTT,CASSEPGPDTQYF
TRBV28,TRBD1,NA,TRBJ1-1,TGTGCCAGCAGTTGGGGGGACAGGGGTACCCTTGAAGCTTTCTTT,CASSWGDRGTLEAFF
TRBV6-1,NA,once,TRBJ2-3,TGTGCCAGCAGTTTGAAGACTGGGGATACGCAGTATTTT,CASSLKTGDTQYF
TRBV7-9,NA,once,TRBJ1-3,TGTGCCAGCGGGAGCTCTGGAAACACCATATATTTT,CASGSSGNTIYF
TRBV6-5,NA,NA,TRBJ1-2,TGTGCCAGCAGAGGGGTTTTCACGATCGACTATGGCTACACCTTC,CASRGVFTIDYGYTF
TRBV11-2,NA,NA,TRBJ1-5,TGTGCCAGCAGACCCCCGGGATCTAGCAATCAGCCCCAGCATTTT,CASRPPGSSNQPQHF
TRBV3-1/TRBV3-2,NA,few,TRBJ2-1,TGTGCCAGCAGCCCCCACCCGGACTCCGGTGTTGAGCAGTTCTTC,CASSPHPDSGVEQFF
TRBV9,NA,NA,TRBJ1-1,TGTGCCAGCAGCGTAGCGGGGAACACTGAAGCTTTCTTT,CASSVAGNTEAFF
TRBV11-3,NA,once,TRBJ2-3,TGTGCCAGCAGTTCCGGATTTGCGGCGGCGGGGGCCTTGACAGATACGCAGTATTTT,CASSSGFAAAGALTDTQYF
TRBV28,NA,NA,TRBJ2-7,TGTGCCAGCAGTTTCCGGGACTCCCAGTGGTACTTC,CASSFRDSQWYF
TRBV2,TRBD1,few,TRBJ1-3,TGTGCCAGCAGGACACAGGGGGCGGCTGGAAACACCATATATTTT,CASRTQGAAGNTIYF
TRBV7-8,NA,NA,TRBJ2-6,TGTGCCAGCAGCTTATTCCCACCTCAGGGATTAGGTGGGGCCAACGTCCTGACTTTC,CASSLFPPQGLGGANVLTF
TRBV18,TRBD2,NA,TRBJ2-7,TGTGCCAGCTCACCACCGGCGGGAGGGAGGGAGCAGTACTTC,CASSPPAGGREQYF
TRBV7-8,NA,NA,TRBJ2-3,TGTGCCAGCAGCTCTAACAGGGTTAGAGATACGCAGTATTTT,CASSSNRVRDTQYF
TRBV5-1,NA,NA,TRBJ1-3,TGCGCCAGCCGGACGTCAGGGCGCTCTGGAAACACCATATATTTT,CASRTSGRSGNTIYF
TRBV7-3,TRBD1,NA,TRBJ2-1,TGTGCCAGCAGCCCAGGACAGGGCTACAATGAGCAGTTCTTC,CASSPGQGYNEQFF
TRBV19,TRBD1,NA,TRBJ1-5,TGTGCCAGCGGGGGCAGGGGGGCCGGCAATCAGCCCCAGCATTTT,CASGGRGAGNQPQHF
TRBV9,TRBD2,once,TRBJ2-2,TGTGCCAGCAGCGTAGGAGCGGGAGGGCCCACCGGGGAGCTGTTTTTT,CASSVGAGGPTGELFF
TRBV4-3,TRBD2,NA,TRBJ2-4,TGCGCCAGCAGCCAAGGACTAGCGGGTCCTCAAGATCAGTACTTC,CASSQGLAGPQDQYF
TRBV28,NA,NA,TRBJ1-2,TGTGCCAGCAGTGCGGGCGGAAACTATGGCTACACCTTC,CASSAGGNYGYTF
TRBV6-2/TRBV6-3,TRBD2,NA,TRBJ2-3,TGTGCCAGCAGTGCCGGGACTAGCGGGATTATAGATACGCAGTATTTT,CASSAGTSGIIDTQYF
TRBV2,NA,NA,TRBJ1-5,TGTGCCAGTCGACAGGTGGACGATCAGCCCCAGCATTTT,CASRQVDDQPQHF
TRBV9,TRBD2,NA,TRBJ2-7,TGTGCCAGCAGCGTAGAACTAGCGCCCTACGAGCAGTACTTC,CASSVELAPYEQYF
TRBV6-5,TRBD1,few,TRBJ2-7,TGTGCCAGCAGTTACTCGGGGACAGGGGGCTACGAGCAGTACTTC,CASSYSGTGGYEQYF
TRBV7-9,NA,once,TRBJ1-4,TGTGCCAGCAGCTTTTTTTCCGGGACAACTAATGAAAAACTGTTTTTT,CASSFFSGTTNEKLFF
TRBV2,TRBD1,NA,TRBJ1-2,TGTGCCAGCAGTACAGGGGGGAGCTATGGCTACACCTTC,CASSTGGSYGYTF
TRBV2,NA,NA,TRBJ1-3,TGTGCCAGCAGTCAACAGTTCTCTGGAAACACCATATATTTT,CASSQQFSGNTIYF
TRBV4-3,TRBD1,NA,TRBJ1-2,TGCGCCAGCAGCCAAGGGGGTGGCAGGGGGCGGGTCAACTATGGCTACACCTTC,CASSQGGGRGRVNYGYTF
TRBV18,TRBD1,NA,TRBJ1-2,TGTGCCAGCTCCCTTTGGGACAGGGACGGCTACACCTTC,CASSLWDRDGYTF
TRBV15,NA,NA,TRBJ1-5,TGTGCCACCAGCGCTCGGGTCCTAGATCAGCCCCAGCATTTT,CATSARVLDQPQHF
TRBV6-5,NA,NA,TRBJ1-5,TGTGCCAGCAGTAGCAGAGGAGGGGTCAATCAGCCCCAGCATTTT,CASSSRGGVNQPQHF
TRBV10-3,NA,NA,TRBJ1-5,TGTGCCATCAGTGGGGGCAGGGGTGAGCAGCCCCAGCATTTT,CAISGGRGEQPQHF
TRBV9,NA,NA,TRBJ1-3,TGTGCCAGCAGCGGAGGCCCGGACAACTCTGGAAACACCATATATTTT,CASSGGPDNSGNTIYF
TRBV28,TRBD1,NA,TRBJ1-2,TGTGCCAGCAGTTGGGGACAGCCTTCTTATGGCTACACCTTC,CASSWGQPSYGYTF
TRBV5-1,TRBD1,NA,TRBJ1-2,TGCGCCAGCAACAGGGGGGCTAACTATGGCTACACCTTC,CASNRGANYGYTF
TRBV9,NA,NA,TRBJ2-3,TGTGCCAGCAGCGTAGGAGGGGGTGCAGATACGCAGTATTTT,CASSVGGGADTQYF
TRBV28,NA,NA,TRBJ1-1,TGTGCCAGCAGTTTATTAGGCAGGGTAGCTTTCTTT,CASSLLGRVAFF
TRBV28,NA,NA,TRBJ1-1,TGTGCCAGCAGTTTGGGGGGTCGGGGCACTGAAGCTTTCTTT,CASSLGGRGTEAFF
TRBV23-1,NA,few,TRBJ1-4,TGCGCCAGCAGTCAACCCAAGGGGGTCAATGAAAAACTGTTTTTT,CASSQPKGVNEKLFF
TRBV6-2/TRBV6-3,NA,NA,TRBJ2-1,TGTGCCAGCAGTTGGGGACAACGTCGAAATGAGCAGTTCTTC,CASSWGQRRNEQFF
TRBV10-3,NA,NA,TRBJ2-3,TGTGCCATCAGTGCGGACATACCTACCACAGATACGCAGTATTTT,CAISADIPTTDTQYF